These 32 T cell receptor beta chains came from one sample sequenced in a study of cytomegalovirus exposure and HLA in healthy donors. The PCR contained 60 Vbeta and 13 Jbeta primers. The protocol was immunoSEQ multiplex PCR, while the TCRdb copy is restricted to in-frame clones and leaves out a portion. The clone table shows 63,000 or so clones, with the ten largest holding around 15%. Specimen: PBMCs. Receptors were obtained from a boy between 10 and 17 years old in good health and CMV-seronegative.

The rearrangement links TRBV25-1 to TRBJ2-5, with 11 bases identical to TRBD2. Per the germline V gene, CDR1 is MGHDK and CDR2 is SYGVNS. CDR3 size: 16 residues. V trimming: 7 bases; J trimming: 5 bases; junction bases outside the gene matches: 12. CDR3 loop: CASTSGVAGGWETQYF. CDR3 nucleotides: TGTGCCAGCACCTCCGGGGTAGCGGGGGGGTGGGAGACCCAGTACTTC.

The V and J genes are TRBV7-6 and TRBJ1-5; 8 positions match TRBD1. The V gene end was trimmed by 4 bases and the J gene end by 6 bases; junction bases not matched to a gene: 5. This CDR3 region has 14 residues. Germline V gives CDR1 SGHVS, CDR2 FNYEAQ. CDR3 sequence (DNA): TGTGCCAGCAGCTCCGGACAGGGCACTCAGCCCCAGCATTTT. This sequence encodes CASSSGQGTQPQHF. Drawing the rest from reference TRBV7-6 and TRBJ1-5, the complete variable domain is GAGVSQSPRYKVTKRGQDVALRCDPISGHVSLYWYRQALGQGPEFLTYFNYEAQQDKSGLPNDRFSAERPEGSISTLTIQRTEQRDSAMYRCASSSGQGTQPQHFGDGTRLSIL.

The genes are TRBV9 and TRBJ1-2; TRBD1 might be the D (5 bases). Trimming removed 0 bases at V and 3 bases at J, with 18 bases between. The CDR3 is 17 amino acids. Looked up from germline, CDR1 is SGDLS and CDR2 is YYNGEE. In nucleotides, the CDR3 is TGTGCCAGCAGCGTAGAACGGCAGGGTGAAGTAGACTATGGCTACACCTTC. This gives the protein CASSVERQGEVDYGYTF.

This chain connects TRBV5-1 to TRBJ1-1, with D maybe TRBD1 (6 bases). Between the trimmed V and J ends, which lost 3 bases and 5 bases, there was a span of 20 bases. This CDR3 is built from 16 residues. Germline V gene data show CDR1 as SGHRS and CDR2 as YFSETQ. Here the CDR3 DNA reads TGCGCCAGCAGCTCATACGACAGGTTGGGTGGGACTGAAGCTTTCTTT. This sequence encodes CASSSYDRLGGTEAFF.

Here the CDR3 DNA reads TGTGCCAGCAGCTTAGGGGCGGCGGGAAATCAGCCCCAGCATTTT. This codes for CASSLGAAGNQPQHF. V and J are TRBV7-6 and TRBJ1-5; D is undetermined. The CDR3 consists of 15 residues. Looked up from germline, CDR1 is SGHVS and CDR2 is FNYEAQ. Trimming left V 1 base short and J 4 bases short, with 11 bases between.

The chain has TRBV6-5 and TRBJ2-7; tentative D call: TRBD2 (5 bases). Trimming cost V 2 bases and J 0 bases, with 11 bases left between them. The germline V gene has CDR1 MNHEY and CDR2 SVGAGI. The length of the CDR3 is 15 residues. The CDR3 loop is CASSYGTGISYEQYF. CDR3 nucleotides: TGTGCCAGCAGTTACGGAACGGGGATCTCCTACGAGCAGTACTTC.

V gene TRBV30 combines with J gene TRBJ2-7; TRBD2 aligns across 7 bases. Germline CDR1 is GTSNPN and CDR2 is SVGIG (reference sequence). Trimming at V came to 0 bases and at J to 1 base, leaving 6 bases not matched to a gene. CDR3 length: 15 amino acids. CDR3 sequence reads: CAWSVGGSRSYEQYF. CDR3 DNA sequence: TGTGCCTGGAGTGTGGGGGGGAGTAGGTCCTACGAGCAGTACTTC.

The rearrangement uses TRBV6-1 and TRBJ2-5; 11 positions agree with TRBD1. The CDR3 runs to 15 residues. CDR1 is MNHNS and CDR2 is SASEGT in the germline V gene. The trim removed 6 bases at V and 4 bases at J, leaving 7 bases unmatched. The CDR3 nucleotides read TGTGCCAGCAGGTCCGGGACAGGGGGTGTAGAGACCCAGTACTTC. Its protein is CASRSGTGGVETQYF.

The rearrangement links TRBV10-3 to TRBJ1-6; D is uncertain. Trimming removed 3 bases from V and 0 bases from J, with 15 bases in between. The CDR3 consists of 18 residues. Germline values: CDR1 ENHRY, CDR2 SYGVKD. The CDR3 region has the DNA TGTGCCATCAGTGAATCTCCGACATCGAGCTCCTATAATTCACCCCTCCACTTT. It encodes CAISESPTSSSYNSPLHF.

This chain joins TRBV7-8 and TRBJ2-5; weak D call: TRBD1 (5 bases). The germline V gene encodes CDR1 SGHVS and CDR2 FQNEAQ. The CDR3 is 14 amino acids. V lost 0 bases to trimming and J lost 3 bases, with 8 bases between them. The CDR3 DNA reads as TGTGCCAGCAGCTTAGCCAGGGCGGAAGAGACCCAGTACTTC. Translation: CASSLARAEETQYF.

The CDR3 sequence is CASSSDRVGQTQYF. The CDR3 DNA reads as TGTGCCAGCAGCTCCGACAGGGTGGGACAGACCCAGTACTTC. The rearrangement joins TRBV7-9 to TRBJ2-5, with 7 bases matching TRBD1. The ends lost 4 bases at V and 6 bases at J; junction bases unmatched: 8. Per germline, CDR1 SEHNR and CDR2 FQNEAQ (reference sequence). The CDR3 sequence is 14 residues long.

About this clone: An end of the junction differs from the germline gene, which may be a read error. This sequence joins TRBV30 and TRBJ1-2; 11 nucleotides match TRBD1. This CDR3 region has 12 residues. CDR1 and CDR2 from the germline V gene are GTSNPN and SVGIG (reference sequence). The CDR3 loop is CAWGTGGYGYSF. DNA for the CDR3: TGTGCCTGGGGGACAGGGGGGTATGGCTACTCCTTC. Using reference TRBV30 and TRBJ1-2 for the parts outside the CDR3, the full variable domain is SQTIHQWPATLVQPVGSPLSLECTVEGTSNPNLYWYRQAAGRGLQLLFYSVGIGQISSEVPQNLSASRPQDRQFILSSKKLLLSDSGFYLCAWGTGGYGYSFGSGTRLTVV.

V is TRBV7-2 and J is TRBJ2-1; 13 nucleotides line up with TRBD2. Per germline, CDR1 SGHTA and CDR2 FQGNSA. The CDR3 loop spans 14 amino acids. V shed 4 bases, J shed 8 bases, and the junction held 2 bases outside the gene matches. The CDR3 here is CASSSGLAGDEQFF. The DNA of the CDR3 is TGTGCCAGCAGCTCAGGACTAGCGGGAGATGAGCAGTTCTTC.

The rearrangement uses TRBV7-8 and TRBJ2-1; D is ambiguous. CDR1 SGHVS and CDR2 FQNEAQ come from the germline V gene. V lost 8 bases and J lost 4, with 15 bases in between. CDR3 length: 14 amino acids. The DNA for the CDR3 is TGTGCCAGCCATACTTGGAGTAATTACAATGAGCAGTTCTTC. Translating it yields CASHTWSNYNEQFF. Full variable domain (missing parts from reference TRBV7-8 and TRBJ2-1): GAGVSQSPRYKVAKRGQDVALRCDPISGHVSLFWYQQALGQGPEFLTYFQNEAQLDKSGLPSDRFFAERPEGSVSTLKIQRTQQEDSAVYLCASHTWSNYNEQFFGPGTRLTVL.

The CDR3 DNA reads TGTGCCAGCAGTTCCCGACGGGGAGGAGATACGCAGTATTTT. It specifies CASSSRRGGDTQYF. This chain links TRBV6-5 with TRBJ2-3; possibly TRBD2 for D (6 bases). The V gene lost 4 bases and the J gene lost 5 bases, with 13 bases spanning the gap. The germline V gene encodes CDR1 MNHEY and CDR2 SVGAGI. The CDR3 runs 14 residues.

V gene TRBV6-5 combines with J gene TRBJ2-5, with a weak D call TRBD1 (5 bases). In germline, CDR1 is MNHEY, CDR2 SVGAGI. The CDR3 totals 14 residues. Trimming stripped 1 base from V and 4 bases from J, with 10 bases between. CDR3 in DNA: TGTGCCAGCAGTTACTTCGACAGAGCAGAGACCCAGTACTTC. It yields the protein CASSYFDRAETQYF.

This chain joins TRBV11-3 and TRBJ2-7; tentative D call: TRBD2 (5 bases). Germline CDR1 is SGHNT and CDR2 is YENEEA. This CDR3 spans 13 amino acids. Trimming cost V 3 bases and J 3 bases, with 9 bases left between them. CDR3 loop: CASSFGRDYEQYF. The CDR3 region has the DNA TGTGCCAGCAGCTTCGGTCGGGACTACGAGCAGTACTTC.

The chain uses TRBV6-6 and TRBJ2-3; 7 bases are a match to TRBD2. Germline V gives CDR1 MNHNY, CDR2 SVGAGI (reference sequence). Losses at the gene ends were 8 bases for V and 6 bases for J; bases not matched to a gene: 11. The CDR3 contains 14 residues. This CDR3 is CASSPTRGSDTQYF. The CDR3 DNA follows: TGTGCCAGCTCCCCCACGCGGGGGTCTGATACGCAGTATTTT.

The J gene is TRBJ2-4, the V gene TRBV4-2, with D maybe TRBD2 (5 bases). V was trimmed by 0 bases and J by 6 bases, leaving 12 bases between them. CDR3 length: 15 residues. Germline CDR1 and CDR2: LGHNA and YNFKEQ. CDR3 protein: CASSQETGDRNIQYF. The DNA for the CDR3 is TGTGCCAGCAGCCAAGAAACCGGGGATAGAAACATTCAGTACTTC.

This chain uses TRBV4-2 with TRBJ1-3; TRBD1 is a possible D gene (6 bases). V gave up 3 bases and J gave up 3 bases, with 15 bases separating them. The CDR3 covers 16 residues. Looked up from germline, CDR1 is LGHNA and CDR2 is YNFKEQ. This CDR3 reads CASSQGRDTFGNTIYF. The CDR3 DNA reads as TGTGCCAGCAGCCAGGGCCGGGACACCTTTGGAAACACCATATATTTT.

CDR3 DNA sequence: TGTGCCAGCAGTCGACGGACAGGGGTCACTGAAGCTTTCTTT. Translation: CASSRRTGVTEAFF. V gene TRBV6-5 combines with J gene TRBJ1-1, with 9 bases lining up with TRBD1. Germline V gene lookup returns CDR1 MNHEY and CDR2 SVGAGI. V trimming: 5 bases; J trimming: 4 bases; junction bases outside the gene matches: 5. The CDR3 totals 14 residues.

The chain couples TRBV11-2 to TRBJ2-7; tentatively, D is TRBD1 (7 bases). From germline, CDR1 is SGHAT and CDR2 FQNNGV. CDR3 size: 16 residues. V lost 3 bases and J lost 1, with 16 bases in between. The CDR3 is CASSFATGEDSYEQYF. The CDR3 DNA is TGTGCCAGCAGCTTCGCAACAGGGGAGGATTCCTACGAGCAGTACTTC.

The chain links TRBV6-6 to TRBJ1-1, with unresolved D. CDR1 and CDR2 from the germline V gene are MNHNY and SVGAGI (reference sequence). The V end lost 6 bases, the J end lost 1 base, and 9 bases lay between the germline ends. The CDR3 sequence is 13 residues long. CDR3 DNA sequence: TGTGCCAGCAGCTCTCCAGGGAACACTGAAGCTTTCTTT. It translates to CASSSPGNTEAFF.

J is TRBJ1-3 and V is TRBV5-4; D unclear. CDR1 is SGHNT and CDR2 is YYREEE in the germline V gene (reference sequence). V was shortened by 4 bases and J by 2 bases, with 7 bases between the two germline ends. There are 13 residues in the CDR3. DNA for the CDR3: TGTGCCAGCAGCCAAGCGCCTGGAAACACCATATATTTT. Translating gives CASSQAPGNTIYF.

V and J are TRBV4-1 and TRBJ1-4, with D tentatively TRBD1 (5 bases). Germline lookup yields CDR1 MGHRA and CDR2 YSYEKL. The CDR3 runs to 16 residues. The V end lost 3 bases, the J end lost 4 bases, and 15 bases lay between the germline ends. CDR3 amino acids: CASSQGLGLNNEKLFF. DNA for the CDR3: TGCGCCAGCAGCCAGGGGTTGGGGCTGAATAATGAAAAACTGTTTTTT.

DNA for the CDR3: TGTGCCACCAGCAGAGAACAGGGGCGACCGATGAATGAGCAGTTCTTC. This translates into CATSREQGRPMNEQFF. The chain combines TRBV15 with TRBJ2-1; 7 bases are shared with TRBD1. Germline CDR1 is LNHNV and CDR2 is YYDKDF (reference sequence). The length of the CDR3 is 16 residues. The ends lost 0 bases at V and 7 bases at J; junction bases unmatched: 9.

The V and J genes are TRBV9 and TRBJ1-5; D not resolved. Trimming pared 4 bases from V and 1 base from J, leaving 6 bases between. This CDR3 is 13 amino acids long. Germline CDR1 reads SGDLS; CDR2 reads YYNGEE. DNA of the CDR3: TGTGCCAGCAGCACATTCAGCAATCAGCCCCAGCATTTT. It yields the protein CASSTFSNQPQHF.

This chain connects TRBV7-2 to TRBJ2-5; D remains unclear. The CDR3 covers 12 residues. The germline CDR1 and CDR2 sequences are SGHTA and FQGNSA. The V gene lost 5 bases and the J gene lost 5 bases, with 9 bases spanning the gap. This CDR3 is CASSVSLETQYF. Here the CDR3 DNA reads TGTGCCAGCAGCGTATCCCTTGAGACCCAGTACTTC.

The chain couples TRBV12-5 to TRBJ2-7, with a tentative D call TRBD1 (7 bases). The germline V gene encodes CDR1 LGHNT and CDR2 FRNRAP. This CDR3 region has 15 residues. The V and J ends lost 0 bases and 5 bases respectively, with 14 bases between them. CDR3 sequence: CASGLVLAGGNEQYF. The CDR3 DNA reads TGTGCTAGTGGTTTGGTACTTGCAGGGGGGAACGAGCAGTACTTC.

This sequence joins TRBV5-4 and TRBJ1-2; 8 positions match TRBD1. Looked up from germline, CDR1 is SGHNT and CDR2 is YYREEE (reference sequence). J lost 4 bases, V lost 5 bases, and 4 bases had no gene match. The CDR3 runs 13 residues. CDR3 sequence (DNA): TGTGCCAGCAGATTGACAGGGGCCTATGGCTACACCTTC. Its protein is CASRLTGAYGYTF.

The rearrangement joins TRBV27 to TRBJ1-1; D possibly corresponds to TRBD1 (5 bases). The V gene's germline CDR1 is MNHEY and CDR2 SMNVEV (reference sequence). CDR3 size: 14 residues. The germline V and J ends were trimmed by 2 bases and 5 bases, with 12 bases remaining between them. In nucleotides, the CDR3 is TGTGCCAGCAGTTTAGGAACAGGAGGGACTGAAGCTTTCTTT. This encodes CASSLGTGGTEAFF.

The chain joins TRBV11-3 to TRBJ2-2; D is perhaps TRBD2 (6 bases). The ends were cut back, 6 bases at V and 3 bases at J, with 14 bases in the middle. The germline gives CDR1 SGHNT, CDR2 YENEEA. The CDR3 is 15 amino acids. Here the CDR3 DNA reads TGTGCCAGCAGAGGAGGGTGGGGGGACACCGGGGAGCTGTTTTTT. It yields the protein CASRGGWGDTGELFF.